The next 28 T cell receptor beta chains were all read from a single sample in a study of OX40 agonist ivuxolimab in advanced cancers. The data were produced by immunoSEQ multiplex PCR, yet TCRdb's version contains in-frame clones alone and is incomplete. In the table there are about 12,000 clones, approximately 82% of which are singletons. This sample comprised CD4+ or CD8+ T cells sorted from blood, obtained in a trial of the OX40 agonist ivuxolimab. These receptors were taken from an adult with an advanced solid tumor such as melanoma, head and neck, liver or kidney cancer.

V usage is TRBV7-9 and J usage is TRBJ2-3, with D perhaps TRBD1 (6 bases). The CDR3 extends over 13 amino acids. V was shortened by 6 bases and J by 2 bases, with 9 bases between the two germline ends. Germline V CDR1 and CDR2: SEHNR, FQNEAQ (reference sequence). The CDR3 nucleotides are TGTGCCAGCAGACAGGGTCCCACAGATACGCAGTATTTT. Translated: CASRQGPTDTQYF.

In its sample, this clone was seen a few times. This chain connects TRBV7-9 to TRBJ2-7; TRBD1 matches at 9 bases. The CDR3 extends over 15 amino acids. Germline CDR1 SEHNR, CDR2 FQNEAQ (reference sequence). The V gene end was trimmed by 6 bases and the J gene end by 3 bases; junction bases not matched to a gene: 9. For the CDR3, the DNA is TGTGCCAGCAGACCCTGGACAGGGGAGTTCTACGAGCAGTACTTC. Translated, it gives CASRPWTGEFYEQYF.

This chain joins TRBV27 and TRBJ2-1; D gene unclear. The CDR3 consists of 12 residues. Germline V gene lookup returns CDR1 MNHEY and CDR2 SMNVEV (reference sequence). The V end was cut by 2 bases, the J end by 6 bases, with 5 bases between. The CDR3 region has the DNA TGTGCCAGCAGTTTAATCGGCAATGAGCAGTTCTTC. As protein: CASSLIGNEQFF.

This chain uses TRBV4-3 with TRBJ2-1, with unresolved D. With 0 bases removed from V and 7 bases from J, the gap between germline ends came to 13 bases. In germline, CDR1 is LGHNA, CDR2 YSLEER. This CDR3 has 15 residues. This chain's CDR3 is CASSQDGVRQNEQFF. CDR3 DNA: TGCGCCAGCAGCCAAGATGGTGTCCGCCAAAATGAGCAGTTCTTC.

This chain links TRBV19 with TRBJ1-1, with D hard to call. This CDR3 comprises 15 residues. Germline assignment: CDR1 LNHDA and CDR2 SQIVND (reference sequence). Trimming left V 7 bases short and J 0 bases short, with 15 bases between. In DNA, the CDR3 is TGTGCCAGTACCTTGGCCGACACTTTGAACACTGAAGCTTTCTTT. Amino acids: CASTLADTLNTEAFF. The full variable domain, its missing parts supplied by reference TRBV19 and TRBJ1-1, is DGGITQSPKYLFRKEGQNVTLSCEQNLNHDAMYWYRQDPGQGLRLIYYSQIVNDFQKGDIAEGYSVSREKKESFPLTVTSAQKNPTAFYLCASTLADTLNTEAFFGQGTRLTVV.

The rearrangement links TRBV27 to TRBJ2-1; TRBD2 is a possible D gene (5 bases). Trimming stripped 2 bases from V and 1 base from J, with 9 bases between. Germline lookup yields CDR1 MNHEY and CDR2 SMNVEV (reference sequence). The CDR3 totals 15 residues. CDR3 residues: CASSLAGISYNEQFF. The CDR3 nucleotides are TGTGCCAGCAGTTTAGCCGGGATATCCTACAATGAGCAGTTCTTC.

The J gene is TRBJ2-5, the V gene TRBV9; tentatively, D is TRBD2 (5 bases). Deletions cut 0 bases from V and 3 bases from J, with 15 bases between. The CDR3 length is 16 residues. Germline V gene sequence: CDR1 SGDLS, CDR2 YYNGEE. The chain's CDR3 is CASSVGVGGLEETQYF. The CDR3 DNA is TGTGCCAGCAGCGTAGGTGTCGGAGGACTGGAAGAGACCCAGTACTTC.

CDR3 protein: CASSPGTGGIGTDTQYF. CDR3 DNA: TGTGCCAGCAGTCCCGGGACAGGGGGAATTGGCACAGATACGCAGTATTTT. The V gene is TRBV28, the J gene TRBJ2-3; the match to TRBD1 covers 11 bases. V lost 5 bases, J lost 1 base, and 8 bases stayed unmatched. Germline lookup yields CDR1 MDHEN and CDR2 SYDVKM. The CDR3 has 17 residues.

The chain combines TRBV11-3 with TRBJ2-2, with D perhaps TRBD2 (5 bases). Trimming shortened V by 4 bases and J by 4 bases, and 10 bases separated the two germline ends. The CDR3 covers 14 residues. Germline loops: CDR1 SGHNT, CDR2 YENEEA. Here the CDR3 DNA reads TGTGCCAGCAGCTCACGGGCGGGCACCGGGGAGCTGTTTTTT. The encoded protein is CASSSRAGTGELFF. The full variable domain, in which reference TRBV11-3 and TRBJ2-2 provide the parts outside the CDR3, is EAGVVQSPRYKIIEKKQPVAFWCNPISGHNTLYWYLQNLGQGPELLIRYENEEAVDDSQLPKDRFSAERLKGVDSTLKIQPAELGDSAVYLCASSSRAGTGELFFGEGSRLTVL.

This rearrangement joins TRBV19 to TRBJ1-2; D is unresolved. This CDR3 spans 15 amino acids. V was clipped by 8 bases and J by 6 bases, with 22 bases between them. Germline V gene sequence: CDR1 LNHDA, CDR2 SQIVND (reference sequence). This CDR3 reads CASHDKRQLNHGYTF. CDR3 nucleotides: TGTGCCAGTCACGATAAGCGGCAGCTCAACCATGGCTACACCTTC.

The chain is built from TRBV6-6 and TRBJ2-7; D call uncertain. Trimming removed 2 bases from V and 3 bases from J, with 8 bases in between. Germline V gene data show CDR1 as MNHNY and CDR2 as SVGAGI (reference sequence). The CDR3 is made up of 13 amino acids. The CDR3 DNA sequence: TGTGCCAGCAGTTACGGGCAGCGCTACGAGCAGTACTTC. Its translation: CASSYGQRYEQYF.

A few counts support this clone. The rearrangement links TRBV5-4 to TRBJ1-2, with a weak D call TRBD1 (5 bases). The ends were cut back, 0 bases at V and 0 bases at J, with 6 bases in the middle. Per the germline V gene, CDR1 is SGHNT and CDR2 is YYREEE (reference sequence). The CDR3 covers 14 residues. CDR3 protein: CASSLDRSNYGYTF. The DNA for the CDR3 is TGTGCCAGCAGCTTGGACAGGTCTAACTATGGCTACACCTTC.

J is TRBJ1-1 and V is TRBV10-3; 8 bases are shared with TRBD1. Losses at the gene ends were 6 bases for V and 2 bases for J; bases not matched to a gene: 11. Germline V lookup: CDR1 ENHRY, CDR2 SYGVKD. The CDR3 consists of 16 residues. Here the CDR3 reads CAIRDRATAGNTEAFF. The CDR3, as DNA: TGTGCCATCAGGGACAGGGCTACCGCAGGTAACACTGAAGCTTTCTTT.

The rearrangement links TRBV11-3 to TRBJ1-4; a possible D gene is TRBD1 (6 bases). Trimming removed 5 bases at V and 5 bases at J, with 15 bases between. The CDR3 spans 15 residues. Germline V gives CDR1 SGHNT, CDR2 YENEEA. The CDR3 bases are TGTGCCAGCAGCCTCCTTGCAGGGGTGAATGAAAAACTGTTTTTT. This gives the protein CASSLLAGVNEKLFF.

This clone was seen once. CDR3 in DNA: TGTGCCAGCAGTCTCATTTCACAGGGTCAGCCCCAGCATTTT. Amino acids: CASSLISQGQPQHF. V gene TRBV6-5 combines with J gene TRBJ1-5; the D gene is possibly TRBD1 (6 bases). V shed 5 bases and J shed 6 bases, with 14 bases lying between them. This CDR3 has 14 residues. Germline CDR1 reads MNHEY; CDR2 reads SVGAGI.

The chain couples TRBV10-2 to TRBJ1-4, with a possible D match to TRBD1 (5 bases). The CDR3 is made up of 17 amino acids. V lost 3 bases and J 0 bases, leaving 14 bases between the germline ends. The germline CDR1 and CDR2 sequences are WSHSY and SAAADI. The CDR3 is CASSEGKGSATNEKLFF. Here the CDR3 DNA reads TGCGCCAGCAGTGAAGGGAAGGGGAGCGCAACTAATGAAAAACTGTTTTTT.

The DNA for the CDR3 is TGTGCCAGCAGCGCCGCCGGGACACCCTTTGAGCAGTACTTC. It is translated as CASSAAGTPFEQYF. The chain recombines TRBV9 with TRBJ2-7; TRBD1 is a possible D gene (6 bases). CDR1 is SGDLS and CDR2 is YYNGEE in the germline V gene. The V gene lost 3 bases and the J gene lost 7 bases, with 17 bases spanning the gap. The CDR3 has 14 residues.

In DNA form, the CDR3 reads TGTGCCAGCAGTTTAGTCTGGGGGCAAAAAGATACGCAGTATTTT. This encodes CASSLVWGQKDTQYF. The chain carries TRBV27 and TRBJ2-3; a possible D gene is TRBD1 (6 bases). The CDR3 has 15 residues. Germline CDR1 reads MNHEY; CDR2 reads SMNVEV (reference sequence). V was shortened by 2 bases and J by 5 bases, with 14 bases between the two germline ends.

This chain joins TRBV15 and TRBJ2-2, with D possibly matching TRBD1 (6 bases). Germline V gene lookup returns CDR1 LNHNV and CDR2 YYDKDF (reference sequence). This CDR3 has 15 amino acids. V was cut by 4 bases and J by 7 bases, with 16 bases left in between. This CDR3 is CATSTRDNGIGELFF. CDR3 bases: TGTGCCACCAGCACCCGGGACAACGGGATCGGGGAGCTGTTTTTT.

The V call is TRBV14, the J call TRBJ2-5, with D possibly being TRBD2 (5 bases). CDR1 and CDR2 (germline): SGHDN, FVKESK. The CDR3 consists of 14 residues. V was pared by 2 bases and J by 1 base, with 8 bases between. The CDR3 is CASSQNRGQETQYF. CDR3 nucleotide sequence: TGTGCCAGCAGCCAAAACCGGGGCCAAGAGACCCAGTACTTC. Variable domain in full (rest from reference TRBV14 and TRBJ2-5): EAGVTQFPSHSVIEKGQTVTLRCDPISGHDNLYWYRRVMGKEIKFLLHFVKESKQDESGMPNNRFLAERTGGTYSTLKVQPAELEDSGVYFCASSQNRGQETQYFGPGTRLLVL.

The genes are TRBV27 and TRBJ2-2; D gene uncertain. Trimming took off 6 bases at V and 3 bases at J, with 8 bases between the two ends. The CDR3 length is 13 residues. Germline-derived CDR1 and CDR2 are MNHEY and SMNVEV (reference sequence). CDR3 sequence (DNA): TGTGCCAGCAGACCGGATTACACCGGGGAGCTGTTTTTT. Its translation is CASRPDYTGELFF.

The chain recombines TRBV4-3 with TRBJ2-1; 9 bases line up with TRBD2. The V and J ends lost 6 bases and 2 bases, in that order; junction bases with no gene match: 14. The CDR3 runs 18 residues. Per germline, CDR1 LGHNA and CDR2 YSLEER. The CDR3 region has the DNA TGCGCCAGCAGTCCTTCCCCCCCGGGACTAGCAACCTACAATGAGCAGTTCTTC. It encodes CASSPSPPGLATYNEQFF.

The chain joins TRBV4-2 to TRBJ1-5; TRBD1 matches 10 bases. This CDR3 has 17 amino acids. Germline V lookup: CDR1 LGHNA, CDR2 YNFKEQ. Trimming at V came to 1 base and at J to 6 bases, leaving 9 bases not matched to a gene. CDR3 in amino acids: CASSQGPSGQGGQPQHF. CDR3 nucleotides: TGTGCCAGCAGCCAAGGGCCGAGCGGACAGGGGGGTCAGCCCCAGCATTTT.

The V and J genes are TRBV18 and TRBJ2-1, with D possibly TRBD2 on 6 matching bases. There are 17 residues in the CDR3. V lost 3 bases and J 0 bases, leaving 15 bases between the germline ends. Germline CDR1 reads KGHSH; CDR2 reads LQKENI. In nucleotides, the CDR3 is TGTGCCAGCTCACCTGACTGGGCGGGATTCTCCTACAATGAGCAGTTCTTC. Amino acid sequence: CASSPDWAGFSYNEQFF.

In its sample, this clone was seen once. The rearrangement uses TRBV7-2 and TRBJ2-7; a possible D gene is TRBD1 (6 bases). The V end lost 2 bases, the J end lost 3 bases, and 14 bases lay between the germline ends. The CDR3 runs to 15 residues. Germline values: CDR1 SGHTA, CDR2 FQGNSA. CDR3: CASSLSRDMVYEQYF. DNA for the CDR3: TGTGCCAGCAGCTTATCCCGGGACATGGTCTACGAGCAGTACTTC.

V gene TRBV16 combines with J gene TRBJ2-7, with TRBD2 matching 12 bases. Unmatched junction bases numbered 11, after V lost 2 bases and J lost 0 bases. Per germline, CDR1 KGHSY and CDR2 FQNENV. The CDR3 is 19 amino acids. CDR3 loop: CASSQGDRELAGGSYEQYF. The DNA for the CDR3 is TGTGCCAGCAGCCAAGGGGACAGGGAACTAGCGGGAGGCTCCTACGAGCAGTACTTC.

This clone was seen more than once but under ten times. The rearrangement joins TRBV28 to TRBJ2-1; D possibly corresponds to TRBD2 (5 bases). Germline lookup yields CDR1 MDHEN and CDR2 SYDVKM. The V gene lost 4 bases and the J gene lost 4 bases, with 14 bases spanning the gap. CDR3 size: 15 residues. The CDR3: CASSSINTGYNEQFF. In DNA, the CDR3 is TGTGCCAGCAGTTCCATCAATACGGGGTACAATGAGCAGTTCTTC.

Within the sample, this clone is medium-sized. This rearrangement joins TRBV27 to TRBJ2-7; TRBD2 matches at 9 bases. Trimming cost V 4 bases and J 3 bases; bases outside gene matches: 10. The V gene's germline CDR1 is MNHEY and CDR2 SMNVEV (reference sequence). The CDR3 covers 16 residues. As DNA, the CDR3 is TGTGCCAGCAGTTCACGAGCGGGAGGTTCTCTCTACGAGCAGTACTTC. It specifies CASSSRAGGSLYEQYF.